The rows below give T cell receptor beta chains drawn from one sample of a study of cytomegalovirus exposure and HLA in healthy donors. Sequencing was performed with immunoSEQ multiplex PCR; in TCRdb, only in-frame clones are kept and a portion is missing. The sample shows approximately 100,000 clones, around 77% of them seen only once. Input material: PBMCs. The receptors were sampled from a man in his forties or fifties in good health and CMV-seropositive. CDR3s include the opening cysteine and the closing phenylalanine or tryptophan. Each record gives: V gene, clone size, D gene, J gene, CDR3 protein, CDR3 DNA. The D gene is left open where the match is weak. Size tells how often a clone was seen (once, few, many) or the class of an expanded clone, and some rows leave it out.

v_gene: TRBV25-1
abundance: -
d_gene: -
j_gene: TRBJ1-4
CDR3aa: CASRPTGVKEKLFF
CDR3nt: TGTGCCAGCAGACCAACAGGTGTAAAGGAAAAACTGTTTTTT

v_gene: TRBV7-2
abundance: -
d_gene: TRBD1
j_gene: TRBJ1-1
CDR3aa: CASSLAGGRNTEAFF
CDR3nt: TGTGCCAGCAGCTTAGCAGGGGGCAGGAACACTGAAGCTTTCTTT

v_gene: TRBV5-1
abundance: -
d_gene: TRBD1
j_gene: TRBJ2-1
CDR3aa: CASSSFGDRGNEQFF
CDR3nt: TGCGCCAGCAGCTCGTTCGGTGACAGGGGAAATGAGCAGTTCTTC

v_gene: TRBV5-1
abundance: -
d_gene: TRBD1
j_gene: TRBJ1-5
CDR3aa: CASSLEGTDHQPQHF
CDR3nt: TGCGCCAGCAGCTTGGAAGGGACAGACCATCAGCCCCAGCATTTT

v_gene: TRBV5-8
abundance: -
d_gene: -
j_gene: TRBJ1-1
CDR3aa: CASSLWESAKNEAFF
CDR3nt: TGTGCCAGCAGCTTGTGGGAGTCGGCGAAGAATGAAGCTTTCTTT

v_gene: TRBV5-1
abundance: few
d_gene: -
j_gene: TRBJ1-3
CDR3aa: CASSYGGSSGNTIYF
CDR3nt: TGCGCCAGCAGCTATGGTGGGAGCTCTGGAAACACCATATATTTT

v_gene: TRBV6-5
abundance: once
d_gene: -
j_gene: TRBJ1-5
CDR3aa: CASSPGGNQPQHF
CDR3nt: TGTGCCAGCAGTCCTGGGGGGAATCAGCCCCAGCATTTT

v_gene: TRBV6-1
abundance: -
d_gene: -
j_gene: TRBJ2-3
CDR3aa: CASSQSTDTQYF
CDR3nt: TGTGCCAGCAGCCAGAGCACAGATACGCAGTATTTT

v_gene: TRBV5-5
abundance: few
d_gene: -
j_gene: TRBJ1-4
CDR3aa: CASSYATGPENEKLFF
CDR3nt: TGTGCCAGCAGCTACGCGACAGGTCCGGAGAATGAAAAACTGTTTTTT

v_gene: TRBV6-1
abundance: once
d_gene: -
j_gene: TRBJ1-5
CDR3aa: CASLYLAYSNQPQHF
CDR3nt: TGTGCCAGCTTGTATCTGGCATATAGCAATCAGCCCCAGCATTTT

v_gene: TRBV6-5
abundance: -
d_gene: -
j_gene: TRBJ2-2
CDR3aa: CASSPATVYTGELFF
CDR3nt: TGTGCCAGCAGCCCCGCTACAGTGTACACCGGGGAGCTGTTTTTT

v_gene: TRBV18
abundance: -
d_gene: TRBD2
j_gene: TRBJ2-7
CDR3aa: CASEGLASPYEQYF
CDR3nt: TGTGCCAGCGAGGGACTAGCGTCACCTTACGAGCAGTACTTC

v_gene: TRBV9
abundance: -
d_gene: TRBD1
j_gene: TRBJ2-3
CDR3aa: CASSEGQGANTQYF
CDR3nt: TGTGCCAGCAGCGAGGGACAGGGGGCGAATACGCAGTATTTT

v_gene: TRBV30
abundance: once
d_gene: -
j_gene: TRBJ1-1
CDR3aa: CAWSLQGNTEAFF
CDR3nt: TGTGCCTGGAGCCTACAGGGAAACACTGAAGCTTTCTTT

v_gene: TRBV11-3
abundance: -
d_gene: TRBD2
j_gene: TRBJ2-1
CDR3aa: CASSLLAGGRNEQFF
CDR3nt: TGTGCCAGCAGCTTATTAGCGGGGGGGCGGAATGAGCAGTTCTTC

v_gene: TRBV7-2
abundance: -
d_gene: TRBD1
j_gene: TRBJ1-5
CDR3aa: CASSLAGQGNSNQPQHF
CDR3nt: TGTGCCAGCAGCTTAGCGGGACAGGGGAATAGCAATCAGCCCCAGCATTTT

v_gene: TRBV29-1
abundance: -
d_gene: TRBD2
j_gene: TRBJ2-3
CDR3aa: CSISGGPTDTQYF
CDR3nt: TGCAGCATTAGCGGGGGCCCAACAGATACGCAGTATTTT

v_gene: TRBV7-2
abundance: -
d_gene: -
j_gene: TRBJ2-6
CDR3aa: CASSAGTWLTF
CDR3nt: TGTGCCAGCAGCGCCGGGACTTGGTTGACTTTC

v_gene: TRBV7-8
abundance: -
d_gene: TRBD1
j_gene: TRBJ1-2
CDR3aa: CASSYGQGANYGYTF
CDR3nt: TGTGCCAGCAGCTATGGACAGGGGGCTAACTATGGCTACACCTTC

v_gene: TRBV4-1
abundance: -
d_gene: -
j_gene: TRBJ1-3
CDR3aa: CASSQDQTRAGNTIYF
CDR3nt: TGCGCCAGCAGCCAAGATCAGACAAGAGCTGGAAACACCATATATTTT

v_gene: TRBV7-6
abundance: -
d_gene: -
j_gene: TRBJ1-4
CDR3aa: CASSPGAHGYEKLFF
CDR3nt: TGTGCCAGCAGCCCTGGGGCCCATGGGTATGAAAAACTGTTTTTT

v_gene: TRBV4-3
abundance: -
d_gene: TRBD2
j_gene: TRBJ2-3
CDR3aa: CASSQEDVAGGRSDTQYF
CDR3nt: TGCGCCAGCAGCCAAGAGGACGTCGCGGGGGGGCGGTCAGATACGCAGTATTTT

v_gene: TRBV18
abundance: -
d_gene: -
j_gene: TRBJ2-2
CDR3aa: CASSRAALNTGELFF
CDR3nt: TGTGCCAGCTCACGGGCAGCACTGAACACCGGGGAGCTGTTTTTT

v_gene: TRBV7-2
abundance: once
d_gene: -
j_gene: TRBJ1-1
CDR3aa: CASSSPGFAEAFF
CDR3nt: TGTGCCAGCAGCAGTCCAGGGTTCGCTGAAGCTTTCTTT

v_gene: TRBV4-2
abundance: medium-sized
d_gene: TRBD1
j_gene: TRBJ1-1
CDR3aa: CASSTTGTGANTEAFF
CDR3nt: TGTGCCAGCAGCACGACCGGGACAGGGGCGAACACTGAAGCTTTCTTT

v_gene: TRBV7-2
abundance: -
d_gene: -
j_gene: TRBJ2-7
CDR3aa: CASSFSPLDSYEQYF
CDR3nt: TGTGCCAGCAGCTTCTCCCCACTAGACTCCTACGAGCAGTACTTC

v_gene: TRBV25-1
abundance: -
d_gene: TRBD1
j_gene: TRBJ1-4
CDR3aa: CASTPDVGTGNEKLFF
CDR3nt: TGTGCCAGCACCCCCGACGTAGGGACAGGGAATGAAAAACTGTTTTTT

v_gene: TRBV15
abundance: -
d_gene: -
j_gene: TRBJ2-1
CDR3aa: CATKGGSYNEQFF
CDR3nt: TGTGCCACCAAGGGGGGGTCCTACAATGAGCAGTTCTTC

v_gene: TRBV27
abundance: few
d_gene: TRBD1
j_gene: TRBJ2-1
CDR3aa: CASSPDRRLNEQFF
CDR3nt: TGTGCCAGCAGTCCGGACAGGCGACTGAATGAGCAGTTCTTC

v_gene: TRBV2
abundance: -
d_gene: TRBD1
j_gene: TRBJ2-7
CDR3aa: CASSGTGLYEQYF
CDR3nt: TGTGCCAGCTCCGGGACAGGCCTCTACGAGCAGTACTTC

v_gene: TRBV6-5
abundance: -
d_gene: -
j_gene: TRBJ2-7
CDR3aa: CASTNRARAPYEQYF
CDR3nt: TGTGCCAGCACCAACCGGGCCAGGGCCCCCTACGAGCAGTACTTC

v_gene: TRBV2
abundance: -
d_gene: -
j_gene: TRBJ2-5
CDR3aa: CASSEDRRVETQYF
CDR3nt: TGTGCCAGCAGTGAAGACAGAAGAGTAGAGACCCAGTACTTC

v_gene: TRBV2
abundance: -
d_gene: -
j_gene: TRBJ1-6
CDR3aa: CASSEEGSYNSPLHF
CDR3nt: TGTGCCAGCAGTGAAGAGGGGTCCTATAATTCACCCCTCCACTTT

v_gene: TRBV18
abundance: -
d_gene: -
j_gene: TRBJ1-2
CDR3aa: CASSSDYGYTF
CDR3nt: TGTGCCAGCTCGTCAGACTATGGCTACACCTTC

v_gene: TRBV4-1
abundance: -
d_gene: -
j_gene: TRBJ1-2
CDR3aa: CASSQDPKKATEMLYGYTF
CDR3nt: TGCGCCAGCAGCCAAGACCCGAAGAAGGCGACAGAGATGCTCTATGGCTACACCTTC

v_gene: TRBV7-9
abundance: -
d_gene: -
j_gene: TRBJ1-3
CDR3aa: CASSLLSGNTIYF
CDR3nt: TGTGCCAGCAGCTTACTTTCCGGAAACACCATATATTTT

v_gene: TRBV21-1
abundance: -
d_gene: -
j_gene: TRBJ2-1
CDR3aa: CASSNGRQALPPYNEQFF
CDR3nt: TGTGCCAGCAGCAATGGGAGACAGGCCTTACCCCCCTACAATGAGCAGTTCTTC

v_gene: TRBV7-9
abundance: -
d_gene: -
j_gene: TRBJ1-1
CDR3aa: CASSSYTGSTEAFF
CDR3nt: TGTGCCAGCAGCTCATACACTGGGAGCACTGAAGCTTTCTTT

v_gene: TRBV7-2
abundance: -
d_gene: -
j_gene: TRBJ2-1
CDR3aa: CASSLVGGSSVEQFF
CDR3nt: TGTGCCAGCAGCTTAGTGGGAGGATCTTCGGTTGAGCAGTTCTTC

v_gene: TRBV5-1
abundance: -
d_gene: TRBD1
j_gene: TRBJ2-3
CDR3aa: CASSPREQGASTQYF
CDR3nt: TGCGCCAGCAGCCCACGGGAACAGGGGGCTTCAACGCAGTATTTT

v_gene: TRBV6-5
abundance: -
d_gene: -
j_gene: TRBJ1-1
CDR3aa: CASSSWGPNTEAFF
CDR3nt: TGTGCCAGCAGTTCTTGGGGGCCGAACACTGAAGCTTTCTTT

v_gene: TRBV19
abundance: -
d_gene: -
j_gene: TRBJ2-7
CDR3aa: CASSIGQYDEQYF
CDR3nt: TGTGCCAGTAGTATAGGACAGTACGACGAGCAGTACTTC

v_gene: TRBV7-9
abundance: -
d_gene: TRBD2
j_gene: TRBJ2-1
CDR3aa: CASSFVSGRVNEQFF
CDR3nt: TGTGCCAGCAGCTTTGTCTCAGGGAGGGTTAATGAGCAGTTCTTC

v_gene: TRBV9
abundance: -
d_gene: -
j_gene: TRBJ2-7
CDR3aa: CASSVEQGYEQYF
CDR3nt: TGTGCCAGCAGCGTAGAACAGGGCTACGAGCAGTACTTC

v_gene: TRBV5-1
abundance: -
d_gene: TRBD1
j_gene: TRBJ2-5
CDR3aa: CASSLGQGVRETQYF
CDR3nt: TGCGCCAGCAGCTTGGGACAGGGGGTCCGAGAGACCCAGTACTTC

v_gene: TRBV7-9
abundance: -
d_gene: TRBD1
j_gene: TRBJ1-6
CDR3aa: CASSLALGQHFSYNSPLHF
CDR3nt: TGTGCCAGCAGCTTAGCGCTGGGACAGCACTTCTCCTATAATTCACCCCTCCACTTT

v_gene: TRBV12-2
abundance: -
d_gene: -
j_gene: TRBJ2-7
CDR3aa: CASTTNGVEQYF
CDR3nt: TGTGCAAGTACCACTAACGGGGTCGAGCAGTACTTC

v_gene: TRBV7-9
abundance: -
d_gene: TRBD2
j_gene: TRBJ2-7
CDR3aa: CASSPRTRIDSEQYF
CDR3nt: TGTGCCAGCAGCCCAAGGACTAGAATTGACAGCGAGCAGTACTTC

v_gene: TRBV7-9
abundance: once
d_gene: -
j_gene: TRBJ2-7
CDR3aa: CASSFDRSYEQYF
CDR3nt: TGTGCCAGCAGCTTTGACAGGTCCTACGAGCAGTACTTC

v_gene: TRBV19
abundance: -
d_gene: TRBD2
j_gene: TRBJ2-1
CDR3aa: CASSPGLAGGATYNEQFF
CDR3nt: TGTGCCAGTAGTCCGGGACTAGCGGGGGGCGCCACCTACAATGAGCAGTTCTTC

v_gene: TRBV12-2
abundance: -
d_gene: -
j_gene: TRBJ1-5
CDR3aa: CASAGRVRQPQHF
CDR3nt: TGTGCTTCAGCAGGCAGGGTGAGGCAGCCCCAGCATTTT

v_gene: TRBV6-6
abundance: -
d_gene: -
j_gene: TRBJ1-1
CDR3aa: CASSYSPPTGQEAFF
CDR3nt: TGTGCCAGCAGTTACTCCCCCCCCACAGGTCAAGAAGCTTTCTTT

v_gene: TRBV7-3
abundance: -
d_gene: TRBD2
j_gene: TRBJ2-3
CDR3aa: CASSSRAGGRTDTQYF
CDR3nt: TGTGCCAGCAGCTCCCGGGCGGGGGGACGCACAGATACGCAGTATTTT

v_gene: TRBV14
abundance: once
d_gene: -
j_gene: TRBJ2-5
CDR3aa: CASSQDLREETQYF
CDR3nt: TGTGCCAGCAGCCAAGACCTTCGGGAAGAGACCCAGTACTTC

v_gene: TRBV4-1
abundance: -
d_gene: TRBD1
j_gene: TRBJ1-2
CDR3aa: CASSHRIRDRRNYGYTF
CDR3nt: TGCGCCAGCAGTCATCGGATCCGGGACAGAAGAAACTATGGCTACACCTTC

v_gene: TRBV30
abundance: -
d_gene: -
j_gene: TRBJ1-2
CDR3aa: CAWSRGADYGYTF
CDR3nt: TGTGCCTGGAGCAGGGGCGCAGACTATGGCTACACCTTC

v_gene: TRBV9
abundance: -
d_gene: TRBD2
j_gene: TRBJ2-1
CDR3aa: CASSPERGGEYNEQFF
CDR3nt: TGTGCCAGCAGCCCAGAGCGGGGGGGCGAGTACAATGAGCAGTTCTTC

v_gene: TRBV4-1
abundance: -
d_gene: TRBD1
j_gene: TRBJ1-1
CDR3aa: CASSHSGTGGTEAFF
CDR3nt: TGCGCCAGCAGCCATTCCGGGACAGGGGGCACTGAAGCTTTCTTT

v_gene: TRBV18
abundance: -
d_gene: TRBD1
j_gene: TRBJ1-1
CDR3aa: CASSPNGRGIGTEAFF
CDR3nt: TGTGCCAGCTCACCAAACGGCAGGGGGATTGGGACTGAAGCTTTCTTT

v_gene: TRBV9
abundance: -
d_gene: -
j_gene: TRBJ2-2
CDR3aa: CASRNHGGTGELFF
CDR3nt: TGTGCCAGCAGAAACCACGGAGGCACCGGGGAGCTGTTTTTT